The clone carrying this T cell receptor (beta chain) was seen once. Sequenced by immunoSEQ multiplex PCR; TCRdb stores in-frame clones only, minus some. The sample includes fewer than 200,000 clones, over 60% seen only once; the top ten take around 8.1%. The record originates from a study of blood T cell repertoires in COVID-19. The overall study: The cDNA or gDNA used as material had been derived from T cells, B-cell-depleted T cells, or PBMCs.

The junction had 4 bases not matched to a gene; V was cut back by 3 bases and J by 5 bases. The CDR3 totals 13 residues. Germline CDR1 is DFQATT and CDR2 is SNEGSKA (reference sequence). The TCR sequence derives from a man between 60 and 70 years old with acute or convalescent COVID-19. Sequenced input: peripheral blood. The chain combines TRBV20-1 with TRBJ2-3; 8 bases fit TRBD2. CDR3 coding DNA: TGCAGTGCTAGTGCCGGGACTAGAGATACGCAGTATTTT. Translation gives CSASAGTRDTQYF.